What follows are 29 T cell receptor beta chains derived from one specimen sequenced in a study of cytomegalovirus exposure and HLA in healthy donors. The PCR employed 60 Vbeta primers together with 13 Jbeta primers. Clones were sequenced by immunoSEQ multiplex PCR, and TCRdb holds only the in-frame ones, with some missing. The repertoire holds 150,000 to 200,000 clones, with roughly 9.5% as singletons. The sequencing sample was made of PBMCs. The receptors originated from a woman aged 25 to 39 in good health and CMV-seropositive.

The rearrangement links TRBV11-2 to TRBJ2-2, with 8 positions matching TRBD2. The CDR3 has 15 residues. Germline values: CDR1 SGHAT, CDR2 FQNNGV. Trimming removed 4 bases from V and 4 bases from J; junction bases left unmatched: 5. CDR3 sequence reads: CASSYRTSGTGELFF. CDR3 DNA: TGTGCCAGCAGCTACCGTACTAGCGGCACCGGGGAGCTGTTTTTT.

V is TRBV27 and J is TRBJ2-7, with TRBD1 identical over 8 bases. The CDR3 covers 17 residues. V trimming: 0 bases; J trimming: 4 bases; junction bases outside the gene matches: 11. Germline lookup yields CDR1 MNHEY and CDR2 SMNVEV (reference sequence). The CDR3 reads CASSLSWKAGGVYEQYF. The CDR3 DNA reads TGTGCCAGCAGTTTATCGTGGAAGGCAGGGGGCGTTTACGAGCAGTACTTC.

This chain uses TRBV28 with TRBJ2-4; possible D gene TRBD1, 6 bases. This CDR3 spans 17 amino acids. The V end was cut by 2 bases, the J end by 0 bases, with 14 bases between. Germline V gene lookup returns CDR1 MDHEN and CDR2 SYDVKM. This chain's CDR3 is CASSLGQGQTAKNIQYF. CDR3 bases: TGTGCCAGCAGTTTAGGGCAGGGACAAACAGCCAAAAACATTCAGTACTTC.

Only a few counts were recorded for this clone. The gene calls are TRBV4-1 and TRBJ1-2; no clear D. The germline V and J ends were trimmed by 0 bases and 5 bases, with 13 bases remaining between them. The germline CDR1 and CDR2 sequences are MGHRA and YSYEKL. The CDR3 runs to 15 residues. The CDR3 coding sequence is TGCGCCAGCAGCCAAGAATACGCGGGCGAGTATGGCTACACCTTC. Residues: CASSQEYAGEYGYTF.

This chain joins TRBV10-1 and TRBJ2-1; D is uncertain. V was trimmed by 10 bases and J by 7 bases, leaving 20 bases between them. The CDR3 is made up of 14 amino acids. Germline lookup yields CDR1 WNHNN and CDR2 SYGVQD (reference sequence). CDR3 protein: CATASGGMRNEQFF. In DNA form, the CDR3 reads TGCGCCACCGCCTCCGGCGGAATGAGGAATGAGCAGTTCTTC.

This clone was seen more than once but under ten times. CDR3 sequence reads: CASSSPGTGRYEQYF. The CDR3 nucleotides are TGTGCCAGTAGTTCCCCCGGGACAGGGCGGTACGAGCAGTACTTC. The V call is TRBV19, the J call TRBJ2-7; 9 positions agree with TRBD1. The ends lost 5 bases at V and 4 bases at J; junction bases unmatched: 9. There are 15 residues in the CDR3. CDR1 is LNHDA and CDR2 is SQIVND in the germline V gene (reference sequence).

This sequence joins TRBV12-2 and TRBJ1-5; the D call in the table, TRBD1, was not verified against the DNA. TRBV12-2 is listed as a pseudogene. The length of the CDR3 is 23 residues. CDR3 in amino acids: CASRLAREGEGQGAKRSNQPQHF. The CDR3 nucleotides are TGTGCAAGTCGCTTAGCGAGGGAAGGCGAGGGACAGGGGGCAAAAAGGAGCAATCAGCCCCAGCATTTT.

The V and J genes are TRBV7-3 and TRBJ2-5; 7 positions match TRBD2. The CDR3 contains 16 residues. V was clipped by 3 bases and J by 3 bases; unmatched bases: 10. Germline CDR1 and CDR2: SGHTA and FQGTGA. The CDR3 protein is CASSLGVGEGEETQYF. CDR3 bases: TGTGCCAGCAGCTTGGGCGTAGGGGAGGGAGAAGAGACCCAGTACTTC.

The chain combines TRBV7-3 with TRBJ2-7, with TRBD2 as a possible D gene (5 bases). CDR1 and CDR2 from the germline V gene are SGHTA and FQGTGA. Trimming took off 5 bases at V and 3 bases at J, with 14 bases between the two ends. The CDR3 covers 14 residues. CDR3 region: CASSHDGVSYEQYF. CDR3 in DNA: TGTGCCAGCAGCCACGACGGGGTCAGCTACGAGCAGTACTTC.

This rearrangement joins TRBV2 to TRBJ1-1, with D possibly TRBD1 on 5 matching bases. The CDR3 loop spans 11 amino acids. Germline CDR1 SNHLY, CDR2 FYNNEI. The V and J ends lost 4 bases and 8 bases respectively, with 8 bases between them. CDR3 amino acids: CASSAGGEAFF. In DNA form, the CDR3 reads TGTGCCAGCAGTGCGGGGGGGGAAGCTTTCTTT.

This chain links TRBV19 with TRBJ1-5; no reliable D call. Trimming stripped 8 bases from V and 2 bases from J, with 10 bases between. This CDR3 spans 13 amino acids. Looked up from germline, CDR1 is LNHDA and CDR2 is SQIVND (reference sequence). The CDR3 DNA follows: TGTGCCAGTGTCGCGGTCGGCAATCAGCCCCAGCATTTT. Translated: CASVAVGNQPQHF.

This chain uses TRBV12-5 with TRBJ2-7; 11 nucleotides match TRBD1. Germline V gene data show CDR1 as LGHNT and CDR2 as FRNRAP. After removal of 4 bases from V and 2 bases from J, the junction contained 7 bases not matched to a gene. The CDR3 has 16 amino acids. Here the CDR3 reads CASGWTGQGAAYEQYF. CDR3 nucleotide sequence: TGTGCTAGTGGTTGGACCGGACAGGGGGCGGCCTACGAGCAGTACTTC.

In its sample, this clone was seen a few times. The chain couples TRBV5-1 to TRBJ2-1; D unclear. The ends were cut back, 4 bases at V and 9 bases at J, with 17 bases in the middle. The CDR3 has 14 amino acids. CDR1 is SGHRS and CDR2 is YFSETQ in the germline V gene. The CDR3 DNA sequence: TGCGCCAGCAGCCTTATAACACTCGGGTTTGAGCAGTTCTTC. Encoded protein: CASSLITLGFEQFF.

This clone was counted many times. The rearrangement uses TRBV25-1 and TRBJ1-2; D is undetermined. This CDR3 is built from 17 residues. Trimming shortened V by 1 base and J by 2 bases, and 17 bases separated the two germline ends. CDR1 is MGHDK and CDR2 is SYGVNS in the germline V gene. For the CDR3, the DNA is TGTGCCAGCAGTGAATTTAACGGTGGTCAGGTGAACTATGGCTACACCTTC. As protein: CASSEFNGGQVNYGYTF.

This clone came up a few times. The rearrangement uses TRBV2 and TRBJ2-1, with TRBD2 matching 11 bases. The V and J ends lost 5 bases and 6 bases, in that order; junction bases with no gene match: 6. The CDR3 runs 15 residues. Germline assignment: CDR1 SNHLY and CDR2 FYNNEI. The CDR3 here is CASSHIAGGPNEQFF. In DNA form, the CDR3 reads TGTGCCAGCAGTCACATAGCGGGAGGGCCCAATGAGCAGTTCTTC.

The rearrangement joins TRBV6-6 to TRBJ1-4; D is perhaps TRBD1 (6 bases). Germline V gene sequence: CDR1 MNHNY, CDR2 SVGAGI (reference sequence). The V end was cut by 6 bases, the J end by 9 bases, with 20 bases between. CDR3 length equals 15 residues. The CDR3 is CASSDRTAGGQKLFF. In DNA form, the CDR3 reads TGTGCCAGCAGCGATAGGACAGCTGGAGGCCAAAAACTGTTTTTT.

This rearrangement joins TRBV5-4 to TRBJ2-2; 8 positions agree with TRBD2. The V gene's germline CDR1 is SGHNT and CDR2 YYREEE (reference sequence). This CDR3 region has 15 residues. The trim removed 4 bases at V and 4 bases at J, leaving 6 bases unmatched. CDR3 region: CASSAGTRATGELFF. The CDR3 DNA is TGTGCCAGCAGCGCCGGGACTAGGGCCACCGGGGAGCTGTTTTTT.

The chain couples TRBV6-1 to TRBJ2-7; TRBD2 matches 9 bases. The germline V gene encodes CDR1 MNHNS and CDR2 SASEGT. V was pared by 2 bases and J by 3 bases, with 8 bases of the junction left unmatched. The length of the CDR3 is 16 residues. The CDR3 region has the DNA TGTGCCAGCAGTGAAAAACTAGCGGGTGGATTCTACGAGCAGTACTTC. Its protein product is CASSEKLAGGFYEQYF.

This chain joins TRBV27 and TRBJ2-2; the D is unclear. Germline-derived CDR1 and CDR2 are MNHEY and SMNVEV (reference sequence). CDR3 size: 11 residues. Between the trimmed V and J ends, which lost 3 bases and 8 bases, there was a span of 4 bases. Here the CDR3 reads CASSFPGELFF. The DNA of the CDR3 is TGTGCCAGCAGTTTTCCTGGGGAGCTGTTTTTT.

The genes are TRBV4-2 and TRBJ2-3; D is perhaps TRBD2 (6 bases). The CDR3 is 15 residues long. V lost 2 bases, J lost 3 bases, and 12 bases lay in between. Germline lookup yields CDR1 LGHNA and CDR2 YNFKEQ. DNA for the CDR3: TGTGCCAGCAGCCAACCGGAGGGCCGGACAGATACGCAGTATTTT. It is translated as CASSQPEGRTDTQYF.

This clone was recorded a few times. The CDR3 nucleotides read TGCGCCAGCAGCAAAGATTTCGGGAGGGCCGCCTACGAGCAGTACTTC. Its protein is CASSKDFGRAAYEQYF. The chain joins TRBV5-1 to TRBJ2-7, with 8 bases lining up with TRBD2. This CDR3 is built from 16 residues. V was clipped by 4 bases and J by 2 bases; unmatched bases: 11. In germline, CDR1 is SGHRS, CDR2 YFSETQ.

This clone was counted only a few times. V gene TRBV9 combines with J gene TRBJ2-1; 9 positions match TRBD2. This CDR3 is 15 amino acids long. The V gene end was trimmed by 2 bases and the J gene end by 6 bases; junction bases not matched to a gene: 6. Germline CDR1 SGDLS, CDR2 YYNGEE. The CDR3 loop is CASSVSGTSSNEQFF. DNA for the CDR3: TGTGCCAGCAGCGTTTCCGGGACTAGCAGCAATGAGCAGTTCTTC.

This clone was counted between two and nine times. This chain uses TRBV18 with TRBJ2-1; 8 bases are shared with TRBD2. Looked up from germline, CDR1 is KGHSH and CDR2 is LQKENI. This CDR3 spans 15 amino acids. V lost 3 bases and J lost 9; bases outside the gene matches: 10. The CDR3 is CASSPPSGSDGEQFF. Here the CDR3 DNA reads TGTGCCAGCTCACCTCCCAGCGGGAGCGATGGTGAGCAGTTCTTC.

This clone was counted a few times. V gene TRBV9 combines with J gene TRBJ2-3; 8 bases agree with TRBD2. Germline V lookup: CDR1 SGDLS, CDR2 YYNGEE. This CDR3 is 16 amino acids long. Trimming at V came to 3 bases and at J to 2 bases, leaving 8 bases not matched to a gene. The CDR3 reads CASSEGLGGPTDTQYF. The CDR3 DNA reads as TGTGCCAGCAGCGAGGGACTAGGTGGTCCCACAGATACGCAGTATTTT.

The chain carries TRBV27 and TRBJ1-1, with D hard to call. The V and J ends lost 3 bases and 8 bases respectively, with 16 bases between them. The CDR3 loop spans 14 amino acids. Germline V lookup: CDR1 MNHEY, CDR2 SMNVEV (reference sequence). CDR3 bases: TGTGCCAGCAGTTTCCTGACACCTTCGTCGGAAGCTTTCTTT. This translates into CASSFLTPSSEAFF.

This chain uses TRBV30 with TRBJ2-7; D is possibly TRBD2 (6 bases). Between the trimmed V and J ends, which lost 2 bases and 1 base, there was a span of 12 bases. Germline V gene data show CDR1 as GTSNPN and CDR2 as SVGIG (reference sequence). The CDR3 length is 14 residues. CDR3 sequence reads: CAWSPGLSSYEQYF. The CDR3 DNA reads TGTGCCTGGAGTCCGGGACTCTCTTCCTACGAGCAGTACTTC. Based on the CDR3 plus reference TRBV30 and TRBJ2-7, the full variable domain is SQTIHQWPATLVQPVGSPLSLECTVEGTSNPNLYWYRQAAGRGLQLLFYSVGIGQISSEVPQNLSASRPQDRQFILSSKKLLLSDSGFYLCAWSPGLSSYEQYFGPGTRLTVT.

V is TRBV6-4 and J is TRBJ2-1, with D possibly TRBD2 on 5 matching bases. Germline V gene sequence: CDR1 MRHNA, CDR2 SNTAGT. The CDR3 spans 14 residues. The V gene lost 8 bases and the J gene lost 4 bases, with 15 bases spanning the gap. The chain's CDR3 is CASALRAGYNEQFF. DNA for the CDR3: TGTGCCAGCGCCCTCCGGGCGGGTTACAATGAGCAGTTCTTC.

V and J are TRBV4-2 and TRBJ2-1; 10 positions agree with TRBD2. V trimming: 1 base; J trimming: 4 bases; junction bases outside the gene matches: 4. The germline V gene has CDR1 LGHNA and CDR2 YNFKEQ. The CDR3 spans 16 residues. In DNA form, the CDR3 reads TGTGCCAGCAGCCAAGTGACTAGCGGGCGTTACAATGAGCAGTTCTTC. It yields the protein CASSQVTSGRYNEQFF.

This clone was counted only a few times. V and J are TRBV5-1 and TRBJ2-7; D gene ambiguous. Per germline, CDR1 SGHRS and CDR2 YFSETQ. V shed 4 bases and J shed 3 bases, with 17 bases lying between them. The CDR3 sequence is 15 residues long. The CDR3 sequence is CASSLPYPFFYEQYF. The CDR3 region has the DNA TGCGCCAGCAGCCTACCTTATCCTTTTTTCTACGAGCAGTACTTC.